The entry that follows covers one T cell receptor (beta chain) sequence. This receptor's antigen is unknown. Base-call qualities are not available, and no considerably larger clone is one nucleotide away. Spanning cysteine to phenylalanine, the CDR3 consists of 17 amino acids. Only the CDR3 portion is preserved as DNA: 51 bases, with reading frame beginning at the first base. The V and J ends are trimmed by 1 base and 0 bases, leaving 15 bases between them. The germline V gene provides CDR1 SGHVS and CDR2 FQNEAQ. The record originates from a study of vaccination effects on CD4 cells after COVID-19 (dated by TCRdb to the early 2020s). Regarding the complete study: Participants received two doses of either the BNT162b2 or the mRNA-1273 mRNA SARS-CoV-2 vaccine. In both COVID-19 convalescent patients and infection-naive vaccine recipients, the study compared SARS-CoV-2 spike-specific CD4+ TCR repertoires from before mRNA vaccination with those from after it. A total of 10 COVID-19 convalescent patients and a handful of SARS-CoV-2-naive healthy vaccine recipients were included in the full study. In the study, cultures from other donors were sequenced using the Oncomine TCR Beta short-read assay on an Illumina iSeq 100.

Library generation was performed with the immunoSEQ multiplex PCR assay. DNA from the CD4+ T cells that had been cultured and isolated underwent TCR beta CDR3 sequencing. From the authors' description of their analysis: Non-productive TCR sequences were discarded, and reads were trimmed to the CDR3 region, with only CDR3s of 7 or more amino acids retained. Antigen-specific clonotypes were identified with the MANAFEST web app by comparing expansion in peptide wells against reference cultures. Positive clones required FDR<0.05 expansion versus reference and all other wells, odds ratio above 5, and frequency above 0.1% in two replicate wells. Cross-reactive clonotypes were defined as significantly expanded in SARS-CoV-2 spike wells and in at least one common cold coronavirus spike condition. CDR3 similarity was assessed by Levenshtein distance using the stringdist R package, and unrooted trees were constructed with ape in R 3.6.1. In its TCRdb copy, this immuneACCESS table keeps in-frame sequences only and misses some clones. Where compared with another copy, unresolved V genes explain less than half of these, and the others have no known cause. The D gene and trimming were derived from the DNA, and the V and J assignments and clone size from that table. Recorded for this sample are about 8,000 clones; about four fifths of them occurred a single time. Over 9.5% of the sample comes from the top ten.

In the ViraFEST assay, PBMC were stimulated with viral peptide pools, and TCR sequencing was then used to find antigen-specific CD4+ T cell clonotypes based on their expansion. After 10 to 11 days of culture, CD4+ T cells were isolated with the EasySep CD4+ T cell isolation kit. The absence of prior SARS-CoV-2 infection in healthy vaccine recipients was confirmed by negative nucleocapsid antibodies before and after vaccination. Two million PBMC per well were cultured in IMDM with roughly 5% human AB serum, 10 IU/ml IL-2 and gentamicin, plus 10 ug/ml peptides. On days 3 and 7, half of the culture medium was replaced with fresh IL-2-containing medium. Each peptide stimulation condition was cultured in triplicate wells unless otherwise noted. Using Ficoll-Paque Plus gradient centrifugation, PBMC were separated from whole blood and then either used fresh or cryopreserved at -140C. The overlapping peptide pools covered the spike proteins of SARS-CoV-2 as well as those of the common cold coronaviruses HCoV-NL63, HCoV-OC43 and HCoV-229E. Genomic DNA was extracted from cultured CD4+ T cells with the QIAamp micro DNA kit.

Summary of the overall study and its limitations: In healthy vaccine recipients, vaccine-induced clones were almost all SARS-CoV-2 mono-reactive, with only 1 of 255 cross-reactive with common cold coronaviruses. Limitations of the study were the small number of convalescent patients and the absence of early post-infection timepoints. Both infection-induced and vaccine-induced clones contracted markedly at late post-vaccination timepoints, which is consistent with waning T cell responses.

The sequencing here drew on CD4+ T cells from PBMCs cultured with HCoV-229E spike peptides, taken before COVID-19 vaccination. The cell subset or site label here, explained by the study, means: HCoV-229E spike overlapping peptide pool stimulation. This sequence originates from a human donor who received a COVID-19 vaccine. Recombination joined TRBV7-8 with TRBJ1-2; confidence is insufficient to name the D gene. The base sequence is TGTGCCAGCAGCTTAGGGATCATGTGGAATCCTAACTATGGCTACACCTTC. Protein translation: CASSLGIMWNPNYGYTF.